This T cell receptor (beta chain) was recorded in a study of shared clonotypes between healthy human individuals. Whole-study context: Used for every donor were three CD4 naive, three CD4 memory, two CD8 naive and one CD8 memory plate. Study-wide results and caveats: The donor pool, a small one, limited the genetic and exposure-history diversity represented.

This clone has just one count. Its antigen is not identified. Sorted-subset replicate PCR reactions contained roughly 200 ng DNA, corresponding to some 28,000 T cell genomes. Clones were sequenced by immunoSEQ multiplex PCR, and TCRdb holds only the in-frame ones, with some missing. Of some 2.1 million clones in the sample, 85% to 95% were seen once. This CDR3 region has 16 residues. V lost 2 bases to trimming and J lost 0 bases, with 14 bases between them. Germline CDR1 is MGHDK and CDR2 is SYGVNS. Terminally differentiated effector memory CD45RA+ cells were excluded by CCR7 positive selection of CD45RO-negative cells. Among the donors, all were Caucasian adults who lived in Nashville, Tennessee.

This chain links TRBV25-1 with TRBJ2-7; D may be TRBD1 (6 bases). The sample taken for sequencing was naive CD8+ T cells sorted from blood. The receptor was isolated from a young man in good health. CDR3 amino acids: CASSEGGLDFSYEQYF. The CDR3 DNA is TGTGCCAGCAGTGAAGGGGGCTTGGACTTCTCCTACGAGCAGTACTTC.